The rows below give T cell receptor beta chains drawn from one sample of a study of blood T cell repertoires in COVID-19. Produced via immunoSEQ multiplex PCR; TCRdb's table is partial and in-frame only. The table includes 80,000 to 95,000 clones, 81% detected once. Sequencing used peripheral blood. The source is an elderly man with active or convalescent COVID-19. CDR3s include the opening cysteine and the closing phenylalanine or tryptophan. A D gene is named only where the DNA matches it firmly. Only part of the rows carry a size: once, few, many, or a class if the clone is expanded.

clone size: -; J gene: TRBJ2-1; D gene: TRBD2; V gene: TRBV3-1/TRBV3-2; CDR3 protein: CASSQRGGRDNEQFF; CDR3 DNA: TGTGCCAGCAGCCAGCGGGGGGGTAGGGACAATGAGCAGTTCTTC
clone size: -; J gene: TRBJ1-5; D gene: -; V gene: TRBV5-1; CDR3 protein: CASSPGPGSNQPQHF; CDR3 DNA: TGCGCCAGCAGCCCTGGCCCGGGGAGCAATCAGCCCCAGCATTTT
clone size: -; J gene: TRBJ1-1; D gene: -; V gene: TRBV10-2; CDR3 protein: CASSTGRGSEAFF; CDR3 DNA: TGCGCCAGCAGTACAGGGAGGGGATCTGAAGCTTTCTTT
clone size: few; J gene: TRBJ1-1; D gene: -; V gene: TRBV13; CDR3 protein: CASSVQGRATEAFF; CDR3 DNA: TGTGCCAGCAGCGTCCAGGGGAGGGCCACTGAAGCTTTCTTT
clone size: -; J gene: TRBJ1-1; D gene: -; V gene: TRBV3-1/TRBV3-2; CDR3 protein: CASSKESVNTEAFF; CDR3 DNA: TGTGCCAGCAGCAAAGAATCGGTGAACACTGAAGCTTTCTTT
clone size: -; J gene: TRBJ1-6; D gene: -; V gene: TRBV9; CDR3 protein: CASSVSWGGGGSPLHF; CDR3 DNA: TGTGCCAGCAGCGTATCATGGGGGGGCGGAGGTTCACCCCTCCACTTT
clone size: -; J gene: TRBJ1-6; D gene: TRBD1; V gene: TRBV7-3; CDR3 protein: CASSLQGANSPLHF; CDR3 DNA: TGTGCCAGCAGCTTACAGGGGGCGAATTCACCCCTCCACTTT
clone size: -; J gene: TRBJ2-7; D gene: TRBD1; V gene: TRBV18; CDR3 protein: CASSPGTASRAYEQYF; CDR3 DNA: TGTGCCAGCTCACCCGGGACAGCGAGTAGGGCGTACGAGCAGTACTTC
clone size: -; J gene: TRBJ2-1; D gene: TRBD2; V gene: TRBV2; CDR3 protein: CARGIWRGGVGEQFF; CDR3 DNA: TGTGCCAGAGGAATATGGCGGGGGGGAGTCGGTGAGCAGTTCTTC
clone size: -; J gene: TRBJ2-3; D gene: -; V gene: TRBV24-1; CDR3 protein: CATSDALFGGAGNTQYF; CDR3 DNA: TGTGCCACCAGTGATGCCCTCTTTGGGGGGGCGGGAAATACGCAGTATTTT
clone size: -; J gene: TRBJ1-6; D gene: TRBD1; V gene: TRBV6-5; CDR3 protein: CASSLGQGPDNSPLHF; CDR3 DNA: TGTGCCAGCAGTTTAGGACAGGGCCCTGATAATTCACCCCTCCACTTT
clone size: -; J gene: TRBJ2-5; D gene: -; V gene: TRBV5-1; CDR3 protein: CASSQGSQETQYF; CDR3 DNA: TGCGCCAGCAGTCAGGGGTCGCAAGAGACCCAGTACTTC
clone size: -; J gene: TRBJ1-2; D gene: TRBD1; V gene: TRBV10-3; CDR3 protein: CAISGTGGIGNYGYTF; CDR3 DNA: TGTGCCATCAGCGGGACAGGGGGTATTGGGAACTATGGCTACACCTTC
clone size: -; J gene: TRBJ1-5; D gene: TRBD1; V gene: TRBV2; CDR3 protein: CASSAEGQSNQPQHF; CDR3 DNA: TGTGCCAGCAGCGCGGAGGGACAGAGCAATCAGCCCCAGCATTTT
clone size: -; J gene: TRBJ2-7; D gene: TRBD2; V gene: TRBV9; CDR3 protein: CASSASGGNSYEQYF; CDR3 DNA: TGTGCCAGCAGCGCTAGCGGGGGAAACTCCTACGAGCAGTACTTC
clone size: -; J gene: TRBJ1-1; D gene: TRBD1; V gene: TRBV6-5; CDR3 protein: CASFSPGGITEAFF; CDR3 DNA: TGTGCCTCCTTCAGCCCAGGGGGTATCACTGAAGCTTTCTTT
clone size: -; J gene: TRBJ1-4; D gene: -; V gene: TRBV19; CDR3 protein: CASSPLTSQDEKLFF; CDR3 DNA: TGTGCCAGTAGTCCCCTGACTAGCCAGGATGAAAAACTGTTTTTT
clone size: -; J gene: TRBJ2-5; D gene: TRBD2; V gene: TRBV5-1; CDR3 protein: CASSLGGLAGEETQYF; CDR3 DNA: TGCGCCAGCAGCTTGGGTGGGTTAGCGGGGGAAGAGACCCAGTACTTC
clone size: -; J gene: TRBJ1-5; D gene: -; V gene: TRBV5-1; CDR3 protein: CASSSQGGQPQHF; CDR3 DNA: TGCGCCAGCAGCTCTCAGGGAGGTCAGCCCCAGCATTTT
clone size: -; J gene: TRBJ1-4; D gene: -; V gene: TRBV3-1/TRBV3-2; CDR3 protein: CASRHLGGESEKLFF; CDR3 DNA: TGTGCCAGCAGGCACCTAGGGGGGGAGAGTGAAAAACTGTTTTTT
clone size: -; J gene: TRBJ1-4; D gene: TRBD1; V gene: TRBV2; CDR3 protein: CASMGDRVWEKLFF; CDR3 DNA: TGTGCCAGCATGGGGGACAGGGTTTGGGAAAAACTGTTTTTT
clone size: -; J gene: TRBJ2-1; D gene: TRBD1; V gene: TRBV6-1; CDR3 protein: CASREAGTGANEQFF; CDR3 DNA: TGTGCCAGCAGGGAAGCCGGGACAGGGGCGAATGAGCAGTTCTTC
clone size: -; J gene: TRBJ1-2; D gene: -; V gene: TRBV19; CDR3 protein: CASRTEDPNYGYTF; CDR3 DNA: TGTGCCAGTAGGACGGAGGATCCTAACTATGGCTACACCTTC
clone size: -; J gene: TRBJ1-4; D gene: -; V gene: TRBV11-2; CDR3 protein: CASSPSSSNEKLFF; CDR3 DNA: TGTGCCAGCAGCCCAAGTAGTTCTAATGAAAAACTGTTTTTT
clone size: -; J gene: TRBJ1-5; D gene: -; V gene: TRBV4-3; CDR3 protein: CASSQGAYNQPQHF; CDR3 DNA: TGCGCCAGCAGCCAAGGGGCATACAATCAGCCCCAGCATTTT
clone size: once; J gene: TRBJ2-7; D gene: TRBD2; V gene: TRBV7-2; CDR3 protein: CASSTASGGGREQYF; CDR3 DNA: TGTGCCAGCAGCACCGCTAGCGGGGGGGGTAGGGAGCAGTACTTC
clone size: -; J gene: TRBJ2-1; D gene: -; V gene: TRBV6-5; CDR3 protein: CASTGVGNEQFF; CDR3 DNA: TGTGCCAGCACCGGGGTCGGCAATGAGCAGTTCTTC
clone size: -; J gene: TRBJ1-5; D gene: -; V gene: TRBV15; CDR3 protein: CATSSRLSPNQPQHF; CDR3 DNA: TGTGCCACCAGCAGCCGTCTAAGTCCGAATCAGCCCCAGCATTTT
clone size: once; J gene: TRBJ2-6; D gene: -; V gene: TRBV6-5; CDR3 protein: CASGRLNAGANVLTF; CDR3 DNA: TGTGCCAGCGGTAGACTTAATGCTGGGGCCAACGTCCTGACTTTC
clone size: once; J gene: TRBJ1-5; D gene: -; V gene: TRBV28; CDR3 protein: CASRVSNQPQHF; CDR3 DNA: TGTGCCAGCCGGGTGAGCAATCAGCCCCAGCATTTT
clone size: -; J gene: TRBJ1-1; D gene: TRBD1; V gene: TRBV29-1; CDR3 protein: CSTTGVVGGGTEAFF; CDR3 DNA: TGCAGCACGACAGGGGTTGTGGGTGGGGGCACTGAAGCTTTCTTT
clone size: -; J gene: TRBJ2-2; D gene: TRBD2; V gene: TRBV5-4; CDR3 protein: CAGRLAVNTGELFF; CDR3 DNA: TGTGCCGGCAGACTAGCGGTGAACACCGGGGAGCTGTTTTTT
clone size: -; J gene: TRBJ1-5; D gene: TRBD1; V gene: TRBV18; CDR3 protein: CASSLNRGVNQPQHF; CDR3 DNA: TGTGCCAGCTCACTAAACAGGGGAGTGAATCAGCCCCAGCATTTT
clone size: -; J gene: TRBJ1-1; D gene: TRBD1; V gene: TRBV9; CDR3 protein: CASSVEPGGTEAFF; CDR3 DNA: TGTGCCAGCAGCGTAGAGCCAGGGGGCACTGAAGCTTTCTTT
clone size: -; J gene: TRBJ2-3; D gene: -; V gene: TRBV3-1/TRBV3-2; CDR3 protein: CASRPQGIHTDTQYF; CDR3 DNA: TGTGCCAGCAGACCCCAGGGGATTCATACAGATACGCAGTATTTT
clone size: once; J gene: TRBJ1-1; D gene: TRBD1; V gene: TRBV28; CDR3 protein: CASRRDRGVVGTEAFF; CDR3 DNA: TGTGCCAGCAGGCGGGACAGGGGAGTCGTTGGGACTGAAGCTTTCTTT
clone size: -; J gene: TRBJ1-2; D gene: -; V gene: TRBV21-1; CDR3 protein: CASSKAYTEGYTF; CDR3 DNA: TGTGCCAGCAGCAAAGCGTACACGGAGGGCTACACCTTC
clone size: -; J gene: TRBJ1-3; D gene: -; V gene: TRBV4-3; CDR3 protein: CASSQDSQYSGNTIYF; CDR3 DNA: TGCGCCAGCAGCCAAGATTCTCAGTACTCTGGAAACACCATATATTTT
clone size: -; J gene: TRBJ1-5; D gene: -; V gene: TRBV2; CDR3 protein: CASSDTGLVQPQHF; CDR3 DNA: TGTGCCAGCAGTGATACAGGGCTGGTTCAGCCCCAGCATTTT
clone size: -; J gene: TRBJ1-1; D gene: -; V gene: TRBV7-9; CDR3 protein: CASSLSGGGVGGTEAFF; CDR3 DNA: TGTGCCAGCAGCTTATCTGGTGGGGGCGTAGGGGGCACTGAAGCTTTCTTT
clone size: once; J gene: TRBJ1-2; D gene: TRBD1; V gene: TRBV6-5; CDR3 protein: CASGDRDNYGYTF; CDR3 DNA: TGTGCCAGCGGGGACAGGGATAACTATGGCTACACCTTC
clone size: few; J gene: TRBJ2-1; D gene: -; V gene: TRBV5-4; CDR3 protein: CASSFPTGDNKQFF; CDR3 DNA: TGTGCCAGCAGCTTTCCCACCGGGGACAACAAGCAGTTCTTC
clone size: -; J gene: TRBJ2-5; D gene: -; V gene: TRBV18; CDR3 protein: CASSPWTGYQETQYF; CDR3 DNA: TGTGCCAGCTCACCTTGGACTGGGTACCAAGAGACCCAGTACTTC
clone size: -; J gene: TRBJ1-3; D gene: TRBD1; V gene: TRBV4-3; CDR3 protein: CASSQAPKQGSGNTIYF; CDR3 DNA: TGCGCCAGCAGCCAAGCTCCAAAACAGGGGAGCGGAAACACCATATATTTT
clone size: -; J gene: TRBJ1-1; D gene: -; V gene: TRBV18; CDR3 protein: CASSPGFSDTEAFF; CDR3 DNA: TGTGCCAGCTCACCAGGGTTCAGCGACACTGAAGCTTTCTTT
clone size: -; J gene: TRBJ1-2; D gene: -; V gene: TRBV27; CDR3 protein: CASSPRGSGGDYGYTF; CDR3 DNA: TGTGCCAGCAGTCCCCGAGGATCGGGGGGCGACTATGGCTACACCTTC
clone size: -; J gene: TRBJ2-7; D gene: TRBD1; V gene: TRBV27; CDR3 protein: CASSSIRDSVGEQYF; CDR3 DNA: TGTGCCAGCAGTTCCATCCGGGACAGCGTTGGAGAGCAGTACTTC
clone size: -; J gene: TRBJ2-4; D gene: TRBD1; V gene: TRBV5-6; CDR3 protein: CASSLKGTANKNIQYF; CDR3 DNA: TGTGCCAGCAGCTTGAAAGGGACAGCCAACAAAAACATTCAGTACTTC
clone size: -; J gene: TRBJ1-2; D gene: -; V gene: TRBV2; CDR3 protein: CASSEVGRGGYTF; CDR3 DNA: TGTGCCAGCAGTGAGGTGGGGAGGGGTGGCTACACCTTC
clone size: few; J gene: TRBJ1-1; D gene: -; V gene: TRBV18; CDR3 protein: CASSPITGMNTEAFF; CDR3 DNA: TGTGCCAGCTCACCAATTACGGGGATGAACACTGAAGCTTTCTTT
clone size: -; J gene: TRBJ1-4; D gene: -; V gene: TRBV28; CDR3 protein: CASSLTATNEKLFF; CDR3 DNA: TGTGCCAGCAGTTTGACAGCAACTAATGAAAAACTGTTTTTT
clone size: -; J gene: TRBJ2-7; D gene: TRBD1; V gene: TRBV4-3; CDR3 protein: CASSQDQGTGGNEQYF; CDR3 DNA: TGCGCCAGCAGCCAAGATCAGGGGACAGGGGGCAACGAGCAGTACTTC
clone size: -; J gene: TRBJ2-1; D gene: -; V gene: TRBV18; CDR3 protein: CASSPLAVSSYNEQFF; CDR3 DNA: TGTGCCAGCTCACCCCTCGCAGTAAGCTCCTACAATGAGCAGTTCTTC
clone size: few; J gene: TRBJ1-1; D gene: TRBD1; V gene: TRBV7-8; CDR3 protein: CASSWDRGRGAEAFF; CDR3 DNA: TGTGCCAGCAGCTGGGACAGGGGGCGCGGGGCTGAAGCTTTCTTT
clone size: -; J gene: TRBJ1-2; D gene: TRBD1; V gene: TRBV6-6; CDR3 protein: CASTQDRGSGYTF; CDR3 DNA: TGTGCCAGCACGCAAGACAGGGGTTCTGGCTACACCTTC
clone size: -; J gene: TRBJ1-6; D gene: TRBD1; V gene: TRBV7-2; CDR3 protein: CASSPGQVANNSPLHF; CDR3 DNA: TGTGCCAGCAGCCCGGGACAGGTGGCTAATAATTCACCCCTCCACTTT
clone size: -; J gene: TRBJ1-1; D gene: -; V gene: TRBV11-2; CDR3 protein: CASSLGVGGFQAFF; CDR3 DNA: TGTGCCAGCAGCTTAGGTGTGGGCGGGTTCCAAGCTTTCTTT
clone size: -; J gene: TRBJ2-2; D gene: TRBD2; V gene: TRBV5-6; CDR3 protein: CASSAGTSGASTGELFF; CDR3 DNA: TGTGCCAGCAGCGCGGGGACTAGCGGGGCCAGCACCGGGGAGCTGTTTTTT
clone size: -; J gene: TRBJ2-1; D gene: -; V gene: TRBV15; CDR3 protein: CATRAGANNEQFF; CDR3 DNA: TGTGCCACCAGGGCAGGGGCTAACAATGAGCAGTTCTTC
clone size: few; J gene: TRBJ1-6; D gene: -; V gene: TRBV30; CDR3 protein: CAWTPSVRQTNSPLHF; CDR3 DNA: TGTGCCTGGACCCCCTCGGTGAGGCAAACCAATTCACCCCTCCACTTT